Below are 30 T cell receptor beta chains sequenced from a single sample in a study of control samples from healthy donors and cancer patients. Assay used: immunoSEQ multiplex PCR; TCRdb lists only in-frame clones, some missing. The sample contains some 100,000 clones, 90% of which appear only once. Material: blood. The source of these receptors is a human donor in good health. The donor label of this sample is uncertain.

CDR3 DNA sequence: TGTGCCAGCTCACCAAATGCGGGTGGCACAGTTAATCAGCCCCAGCATTTT. Translating it yields CASSPNAGGTVNQPQHF. The V and J genes are TRBV18 and TRBJ1-5; D gene unclear. V was pared by 2 bases and J by 4 bases, with 18 bases between. This CDR3 has 17 residues. Germline lookup yields CDR1 KGHSH and CDR2 LQKENI.

This clone was detected only once. The J gene is TRBJ2-2, the V gene TRBV18; perhaps TRBD1 as D (6 bases). Germline values: CDR1 KGHSH, CDR2 LQKENI. V shed 3 bases and J shed 1 base, with 15 bases lying between them. The CDR3 covers 17 residues. Here the CDR3 reads CASSPQRGGRNTGELFF. CDR3 bases: TGTGCCAGCTCACCCCAACGAGGGGGAAGGAACACCGGGGAGCTGTTTTTT.

This sequence joins TRBV10-3 and TRBJ1-3, with D uncertain. Per germline, CDR1 ENHRY and CDR2 SYGVKD. The CDR3 consists of 11 residues. Trimming pared 10 bases from V and 3 bases from J, leaving 7 bases between. The CDR3 loop is CATSDGNTIYF. The CDR3, as DNA: TGTGCCACCTCGGATGGAAACACCATATATTTT.

The rearrangement joins TRBV28 to TRBJ1-6; weak D call: TRBD1 (5 bases). The CDR3 totals 13 residues. V was shortened by 7 bases and J by 9 bases, with 13 bases between the two germline ends. Germline V gene data show CDR1 as MDHEN and CDR2 as SYDVKM. This CDR3 reads CASIPGGVSPLHF. In DNA form, the CDR3 reads TGTGCCAGCATCCCTGGAGGGGTTTCACCCCTCCACTTT.

CDR3 sequence reads: CAWSFRQEGGYTF. CDR3 nucleotides: TGTGCCTGGAGTTTCAGACAGGAAGGTGGCTACACCTTC. The chain links TRBV30 to TRBJ1-2, with D maybe TRBD1 (6 bases). The germline CDR1 and CDR2 sequences are GTSNPN and SVGIG (reference sequence). The CDR3 extends over 13 amino acids. V gave up 2 bases and J gave up 7 bases, with 14 bases separating them.

This chain uses TRBV9 with TRBJ2-5; TRBD2 agrees at 10 bases. The CDR3 runs to 16 residues. The germline gives CDR1 SGDLS, CDR2 YYNGEE. V was pared by 4 bases and J by 2 bases, with 8 bases of the junction left unmatched. The DNA of the CDR3 is TGTGCCAGCAGCAAGCGGATTAGCGGGGGGCAAGAGACCCAGTACTTC. Translating it yields CASSKRISGGQETQYF.

The rearrangement joins TRBV5-4 to TRBJ2-7, with D uncertain. Germline CDR1 and CDR2: SGHNT and YYREEE (reference sequence). Trimming left V 3 bases short and J 5 bases short, with 15 bases between. This CDR3 comprises 14 residues. The CDR3 bases are TGTGCCAGCAGCTCTGGTTCTTGGCTCGACGAGCAGTACTTC. Translating it yields CASSSGSWLDEQYF. Combining the CDR3 with reference TRBV5-4 and TRBJ2-7 gives the whole variable domain ETGVTQSPTHLIKTRGQQVTLRCSSQSGHNTVSWYQQALGQGPQFIFQYYREEENGRGNFPPRFSGLQFPNYSSELNVNALELDDSALYLCASSSGSWLDEQYFGPGTRLTVT.

This sequence joins TRBV18 and TRBJ1-1; no clear D. The CDR3 sequence is 15 residues long. Germline-derived CDR1 and CDR2 are KGHSH and LQKENI. Trimming stripped 5 bases from V and 3 bases from J, with 16 bases between. CDR3 loop: CASSFLASRDTEAFF. Written as DNA, the CDR3 is TGTGCCAGCTCATTTCTGGCGTCGAGGGACACTGAAGCTTTCTTT. The full variable domain, completed using reference TRBV18 and TRBJ1-1, is NAGVMQNPRHLVRRRGQEARLRCSPMKGHSHVYWYRQLPEEGLKFMVYLQKENIIDESGMPKERFSAEFPKEGPSILRIQQVVRGDSAAYFCASSFLASRDTEAFFGQGTRLTVV.

J is TRBJ1-5 and V is TRBV21-1. TRBV21-1 is reported as a pseudogene. This CDR3 is 14 amino acids long. The CDR3 nucleotides are TGTGCCAGCAGCAAATGGTCCGGAAACCAGCCCCAGCATTTT. Protein sequence: CASSKWSGNQPQHF.

The chain couples TRBV12-3 or TRBV12-4 to TRBJ1-1; TRBD1 agrees at 8 bases. The CDR3 runs 13 residues. The V segment lost 6 bases and the J segment 4 bases; nucleotides outside the gene matches: 4. CDR3 sequence (DNA): TGTGCCAGCAGGAGACAGGGGATCACTGAAGCTTTCTTT. Residues: CASRRQGITEAFF.

On this clone itself: The same CDR3 is also encoded by other DNA sequences in this sample. This chain joins TRBV5-1 and TRBJ2-1; TRBD2 aligns across 10 bases. Germline CDR1 is SGHRS and CDR2 is YFSETQ. The CDR3 runs to 15 residues. Trimming took 3 bases from V and 7 from J; bases not matched to a gene: 7. The DNA of the CDR3 is TGCGCCAGCAGCTCCACTAGCGGGGTAGATAATGAGCAGTTCTTC. Translating gives CASSSTSGVDNEQFF.

The chain joins TRBV9 to TRBJ2-2; 9 positions agree with TRBD2. The CDR3 covers 16 residues. After removal of 3 bases from V and 4 bases from J, the junction contained 7 bases not matched to a gene. CDR1 and CDR2 (germline): SGDLS, YYNGEE. The CDR3 loop reads CASSAHLAGRTGELFF. The DNA for the CDR3 is TGTGCCAGCAGCGCACATCTAGCGGGACGCACCGGGGAGCTGTTTTTT.

The chain is built from TRBV6-5 and TRBJ2-7; 11 bases agree with TRBD1. The CDR3 sequence is 15 residues long. After removal of 2 bases from V and 7 bases from J, the junction contained 7 bases not matched to a gene. Germline values: CDR1 MNHEY, CDR2 SVGAGI. CDR3 DNA: TGTGCCAGCAGTTACCAGGACAGGGGGCGAGGGGAGCAGTACTTC. This encodes CASSYQDRGRGEQYF.

The chain links TRBV12-5 to TRBJ2-1; 7 bases align to TRBD1. Trimming at V came to 6 bases and at J to 4 bases, leaving 9 bases not matched to a gene. This CDR3 contains 15 residues. Germline values: CDR1 LGHNT, CDR2 FRNRAP. This CDR3 is CASGPNRGWYNEQFF. DNA for the CDR3: TGTGCTAGTGGACCCAACAGGGGTTGGTACAATGAGCAGTTCTTC.

V gene TRBV25-1 combines with J gene TRBJ2-7; D is undetermined. Trimming cost V 7 bases and J 0 bases, with 16 bases left between them. CDR3 length: 15 residues. Germline V gives CDR1 MGHDK, CDR2 SYGVNS. For the CDR3, the DNA is TGTGCCAGCACAGACCAAAGTGACACCTCCTACGAGCAGTACTTC. Encoded protein: CASTDQSDTSYEQYF.

This rearrangement joins TRBV3-1 (or the pseudogene TRBV3-2) to TRBJ2-1, with D perhaps TRBD1 (6 bases). V lost 1 base, J lost 8 bases, and 12 bases lay in between. The CDR3 contains 14 residues. CDR1 and CDR2 from the germline V gene are LGHDT and YNNKEL (reference sequence). For the CDR3, the DNA is TGTGCCAGCAGCCAAGGGAAGGGGGTCGATGAGCAGTTCTTC. Amino acid sequence: CASSQGKGVDEQFF.

The J gene is TRBJ1-5, the V gene TRBV15; D call uncertain. Trimming left V 1 base short and J 5 bases short, with 6 bases between. The CDR3 spans 13 residues. The germline V gene encodes CDR1 LNHNV and CDR2 YYDKDF (reference sequence). CDR3 sequence (DNA): TGTGCCACCAGCAGAGGAGAGGATCAGCCCCAGCATTTT. This sequence encodes CATSRGEDQPQHF.

The chain's CDR3 is CASSYTDTQYF. DNA of the CDR3: TGTGCCAGCAGTTACACAGATACGCAGTATTTT. V is TRBV2 and J is TRBJ2-3; no clear D. The V gene's germline CDR1 is SNHLY and CDR2 FYNNEI. Between the trimmed V and J ends, which lost 5 bases and 2 bases, there was a span of 2 bases. The length of the CDR3 is 11 residues.

The V and J genes are TRBV6-5 and TRBJ2-1; 9 nucleotides line up with TRBD2. The J segment lost 6 bases and the V segment lost 7 bases, leaving 7 bases of the junction unmatched. The CDR3 consists of 14 residues. Germline assignment: CDR1 MNHEY and CDR2 SVGAGI. The CDR3 sequence: CASISPREGNEQFF. The CDR3 nucleotides are TGTGCCAGCATCTCCCCGCGGGAGGGCAATGAGCAGTTCTTC.

V is TRBV2 and J is TRBJ1-5; D is perhaps TRBD1 (5 bases). V lost 7 bases and J 2 bases, leaving 9 bases between the germline ends. The length of the CDR3 is 13 residues. Germline CDR1 reads SNHLY; CDR2 reads FYNNEI. CDR3 residues: CASKGFGNQPQHF. CDR3 nucleotides: TGTGCCAGCAAGGGGTTTGGCAATCAGCCCCAGCATTTT.

For this clone: Compared with germline, one end of the junction differs, possibly owing to a read error. The gene calls are TRBV9 and TRBJ2-2; TRBD2 agrees at 8 bases. Germline CDR1 is SGDLS and CDR2 is YYNGEE. The CDR3 has 16 amino acids. In nucleotides, the CDR3 is TGCGCCAGCACCACCGGGGGGGGGCCGAACACCGGGGAGCTGTTTTTT. Its translation is CASTTGGGPNTGELFF.

The chain couples TRBV5-6 to TRBJ1-2; D perhaps matches TRBD1 (6 bases). This CDR3 comprises 15 residues. Trimming took 0 bases from V and 11 from J, leaving 20 bases between them. Germline CDR1 SGHDT, CDR2 YYEEEE. The CDR3 reads CASSLESGGLKRYTF. CDR3 bases: TGTGCCAGCAGCTTGGAGTCGGGGGGGCTCAAAAGATACACCTTC. Together with reference TRBV5-6 and TRBJ1-2, the CDR3 gives the full variable domain: DAGVTQSPTHLIKTRGQQVTLRCSPKSGHDTVSWYQQALGQGPQFIFQYYEEEERQRGNFPDRFSGHQFPNYSSELNVNALLLGDSALYLCASSLESGGLKRYTFGSGTRLTVV.

The chain links TRBV3-1 (or the pseudogene TRBV3-2) to TRBJ1-6, with D perhaps matching TRBD1 (6 bases). The CDR3 runs to 20 residues. The germline gives CDR1 LGHDT, CDR2 YNNKEL (reference sequence). With 0 bases removed from V and 7 bases from J, the gap between germline ends came to 25 bases. In DNA form, the CDR3 reads TGTGCCAGCAGCCAAGATCCCCGAGCGGGGGGGCGACTCAGGAATTCACCCCTCCACTTT. Translation: CASSQDPRAGGRLRNSPLHF.

CDR3 amino acids: CASSLRGQTYEQYF. DNA of the CDR3: TGTGCCAGTAGTCTGAGGGGGCAGACCTACGAGCAGTACTTC. The chain uses TRBV19 and TRBJ2-7, with TRBD1 matching 7 bases. Germline CDR1 reads LNHDA; CDR2 reads SQIVND (reference sequence). This CDR3 is 14 amino acids long. After removal of 5 bases from V and 2 bases from J, the junction contained 6 bases not matched to a gene.

The chain uses TRBV2 and TRBJ1-4; TRBD1 is a possible D gene (6 bases). The CDR3 loop spans 14 amino acids. V was cut by 5 bases and J by 6 bases, with 13 bases left in between. Germline loops: CDR1 SNHLY, CDR2 FYNNEI. The CDR3 loop reads CASSRQGIYEKLFF. The CDR3 DNA sequence: TGTGCCAGCAGTAGGCAGGGGATTTATGAAAAACTGTTTTTT.

V usage is TRBV6-5 and J usage is TRBJ1-6; no definite D call. The CDR3 length is 16 residues. Trimming shortened V by 2 bases and J by 8 bases, and 16 bases separated the two germline ends. The germline V gene has CDR1 MNHEY and CDR2 SVGAGI. CDR3 in amino acids: CASSYDALLNHSPLHF. In DNA, the CDR3 is TGTGCCAGCAGTTACGACGCCCTCCTGAACCATTCACCCCTCCACTTT.

The chain combines TRBV15 with TRBJ2-4; TRBD1 aligns across 10 bases. Unmatched junction bases numbered 17, after V lost 3 bases and J lost 0 bases. Germline V gives CDR1 LNHNV, CDR2 YYDKDF (reference sequence). This CDR3 is 21 amino acids long. The CDR3 DNA reads TGTGCCACCAGCAGCGAACCCCGTCAGGGACAGGGGAACCTAGCCAAAAACATTCAGTACTTC. Protein product: CATSSEPRQGQGNLAKNIQYF.

As for this clone: One end of the junction fails to match germline, which may point to a read error. As DNA, the CDR3 is TGTGCTAGCGGTTCATGGGGGAGCAATCAGCCCCAGCATTTT. Its translation is CASGSWGSNQPQHF. The rearrangement uses TRBV12-5 and TRBJ1-5; possibly TRBD1 for D (5 bases). This CDR3 contains 14 residues. Germline V lookup: CDR1 LGHNT, CDR2 FRNRAP.

V is TRBV21-1 and J is TRBJ1-1; TRBD1, the table's D call, was not compared with the DNA. TRBV21-1 is labeled a pseudogene. This CDR3 comprises 15 residues. CDR3 sequence: CASSKARDREPEAFF. CDR3 in DNA: TGTGCCAGCAGCAAAGCCCGGGACAGGGAACCTGAAGCTTTCTTT.

The chain joins TRBV7-2 to TRBJ2-1; D uncertain. Trimming pared 1 base from V and 2 bases from J, leaving 9 bases between. CDR3 size: 15 residues. Germline CDR1 is SGHTA and CDR2 is FQGNSA. The CDR3 here is CASSLDAVTYNEQFF. CDR3 sequence (DNA): TGTGCCAGCAGCTTAGATGCGGTAACCTACAATGAGCAGTTCTTC.